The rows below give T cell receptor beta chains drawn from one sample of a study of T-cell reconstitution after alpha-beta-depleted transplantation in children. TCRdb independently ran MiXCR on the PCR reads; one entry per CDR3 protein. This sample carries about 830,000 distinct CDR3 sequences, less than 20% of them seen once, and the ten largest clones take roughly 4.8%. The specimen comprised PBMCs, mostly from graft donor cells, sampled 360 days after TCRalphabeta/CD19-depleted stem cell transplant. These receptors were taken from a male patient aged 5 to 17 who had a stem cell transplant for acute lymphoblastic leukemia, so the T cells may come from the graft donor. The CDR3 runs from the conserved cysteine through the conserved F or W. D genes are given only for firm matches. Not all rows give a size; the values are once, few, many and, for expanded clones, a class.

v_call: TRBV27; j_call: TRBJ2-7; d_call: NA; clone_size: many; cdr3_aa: CASSTGSYEQYF; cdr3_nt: TGTGCCAGTTCGACAGGCTCCTACGAGCAGTACTTC
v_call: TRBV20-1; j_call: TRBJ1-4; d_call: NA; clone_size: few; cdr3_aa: CSVDRRYEKLFF; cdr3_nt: TGCAGTGTCGACAGGCGTTATGAAAAACTGTTTTTT
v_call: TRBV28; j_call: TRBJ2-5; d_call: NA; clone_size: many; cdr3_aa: CASSRRISETQYF; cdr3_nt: TGTGCCAGCAGTCGCAGGATAAGTGAGACCCAGTACTTC
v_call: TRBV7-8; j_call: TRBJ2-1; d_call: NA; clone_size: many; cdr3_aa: CASSPSGASSYNEQFF; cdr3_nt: TGTGCCAGCAGCCCCTCCGGTGCGAGCTCCTACAATGAGCAGTTCTTC
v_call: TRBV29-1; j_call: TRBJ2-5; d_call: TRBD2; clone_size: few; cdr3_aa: CSVAPLWRLAGVDETQYF; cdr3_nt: TGCAGCGTTGCCCCCCTTTGGAGGCTAGCGGGAGTGGATGAGACCCAGTACTTC
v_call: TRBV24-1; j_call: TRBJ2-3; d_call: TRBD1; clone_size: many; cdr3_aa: CATSDPGQSTDTQYF; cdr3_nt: TGTGCCACCAGTGACCCGGGACAGTCCACAGATACGCAGTATTTT
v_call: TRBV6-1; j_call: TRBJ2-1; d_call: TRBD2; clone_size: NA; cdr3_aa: CASRPGRTSTYNEQFF; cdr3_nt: TGTGCCAGCAGACCAGGGAGGACTAGCACCTACAATGAGCAGTTCTTC
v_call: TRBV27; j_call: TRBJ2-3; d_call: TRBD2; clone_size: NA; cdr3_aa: CASSLVGRALDTQYF; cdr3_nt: TGTGCCAGCAGTTTAGTCGGGAGGGCCTTAGATACGCAGTATTTT
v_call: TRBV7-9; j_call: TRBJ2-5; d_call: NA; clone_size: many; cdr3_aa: CASSLVGSQETQYF; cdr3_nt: TGTGCCAGCAGCTTAGTCGGCAGTCAAGAGACCCAGTACTTC
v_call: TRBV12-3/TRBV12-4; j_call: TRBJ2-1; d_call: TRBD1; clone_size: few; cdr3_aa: CASSLYGAGQGFHEQFF; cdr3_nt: TGTGCCAGCAGTTTATACGGAGCGGGACAGGGGTTCCATGAGCAGTTCTTC
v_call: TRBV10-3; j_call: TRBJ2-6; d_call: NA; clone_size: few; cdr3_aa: CAISAYLSGANVLTF; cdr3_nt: TGTGCCATCAGTGCTTACCTCTCTGGGGCCAACGTCCTGACTTTC
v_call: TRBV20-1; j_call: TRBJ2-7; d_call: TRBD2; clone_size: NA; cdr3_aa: CSARAGLAESYEQYF; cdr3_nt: TGCAGTGCTAGAGCGGGACTAGCGGAATCCTACGAGCAGTACTTC
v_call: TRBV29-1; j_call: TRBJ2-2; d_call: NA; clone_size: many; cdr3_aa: CSVAGPGPTGELFF; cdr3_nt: TGCAGCGTCGCGGGGCCGGGACCCACCGGGGAGCTGTTTTTT
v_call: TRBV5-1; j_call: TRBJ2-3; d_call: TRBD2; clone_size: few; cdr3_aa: CASSLDGGLAGGLSTDTQYF; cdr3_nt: TGCGCCAGCAGCTTGGATGGTGGACTAGCGGGAGGCCTTAGCACAGATACGCAGTATTTT
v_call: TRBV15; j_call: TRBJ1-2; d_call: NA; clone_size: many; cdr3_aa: CATSRPPDTEPYTF; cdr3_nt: TGTGCCACCAGCAGACCGCCTGATACAGAGCCCTACACCTTC
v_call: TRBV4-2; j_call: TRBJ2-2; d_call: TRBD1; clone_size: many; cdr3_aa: CASSLRQGATGELFF; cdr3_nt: TGTGCCAGCAGCCTAAGACAGGGGGCCACCGGGGAGCTGTTTTTT
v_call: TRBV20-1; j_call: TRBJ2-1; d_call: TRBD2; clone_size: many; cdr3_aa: CSASGRSSYNEQFF; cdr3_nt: TGCAGTGCTAGCGGGAGGAGCTCCTACAATGAGCAGTTCTTC
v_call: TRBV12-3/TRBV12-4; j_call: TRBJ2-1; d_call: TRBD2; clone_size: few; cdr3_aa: CASSHRLAGINEQFF; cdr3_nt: TGTGCCAGCAGTCACAGACTAGCGGGAATCAATGAGCAGTTCTTC
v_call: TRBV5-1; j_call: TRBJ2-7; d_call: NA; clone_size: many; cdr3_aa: CASGPAYEQYF; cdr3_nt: TGCGCCAGCGGACCGGCTTACGAGCAGTACTTC
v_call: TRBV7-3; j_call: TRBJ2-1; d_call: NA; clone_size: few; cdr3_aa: CASSSSGQSSYNEQFF; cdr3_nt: TGTGCCAGCAGCTCCAGTGGACAGAGCTCCTACAATGAGCAGTTCTTC
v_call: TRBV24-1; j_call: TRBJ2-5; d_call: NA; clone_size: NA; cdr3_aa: CATSDSRDWWKETQYF; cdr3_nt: TGTGCCACCAGTGATTCCCGGGACTGGTGGAAAGAGACCCAGTACTTC
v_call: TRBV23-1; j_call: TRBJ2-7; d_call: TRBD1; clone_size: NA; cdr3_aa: CASREDRGDHEQYF; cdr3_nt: TGCGCCAGCAGGGAAGACAGGGGAGATCACGAGCAGTACTTC
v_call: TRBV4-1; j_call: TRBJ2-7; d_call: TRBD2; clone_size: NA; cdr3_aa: CASSPIAGGSYEQYF; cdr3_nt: TGCGCCAGCAGCCCTATAGCGGGAGGCTCCTACGAGCAGTACTTC
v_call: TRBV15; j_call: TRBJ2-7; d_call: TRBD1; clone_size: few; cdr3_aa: CATSRLRGREQYF; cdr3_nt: TGTGCCACCAGCCGCCTCAGGGGGCGCGAGCAGTACTTC
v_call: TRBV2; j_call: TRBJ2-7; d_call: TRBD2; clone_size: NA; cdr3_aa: CASSGGLAEHYEQYF; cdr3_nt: TGTGCCAGCAGTGGGGGACTAGCGGAGCACTACGAGCAGTACTTC
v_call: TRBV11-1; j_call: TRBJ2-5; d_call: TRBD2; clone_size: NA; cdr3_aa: CASGGLAGGQGTGETQYF; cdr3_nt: TGTGCCAGCGGAGGACTAGCGGGAGGTCAGGGTACAGGAGAGACCCAGTACTTC
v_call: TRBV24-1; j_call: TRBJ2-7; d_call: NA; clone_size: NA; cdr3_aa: CATSDFPSPLLGRSGYEQYF; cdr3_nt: TGTGCCACCAGTGATTTTCCTTCGCCTCTTCTAGGGCGGAGTGGCTACGAGCAGTACTTC
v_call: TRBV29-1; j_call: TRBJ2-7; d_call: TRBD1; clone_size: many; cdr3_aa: CSVEGRNTGGEQYF; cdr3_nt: TGCAGCGTTGAAGGCCGCAATACAGGGGGCGAGCAGTACTTC
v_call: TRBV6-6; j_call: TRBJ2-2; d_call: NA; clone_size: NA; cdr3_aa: CASSSGRPGELFF; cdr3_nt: TGTGCCAGCAGTTCCGGACGGCCCGGGGAGCTGTTTTTT
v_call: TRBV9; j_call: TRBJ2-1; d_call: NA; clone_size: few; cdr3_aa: CASSVDRVHEQFF; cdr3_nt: TGTGCCAGCAGCGTAGATAGGGTGCATGAGCAGTTCTTC
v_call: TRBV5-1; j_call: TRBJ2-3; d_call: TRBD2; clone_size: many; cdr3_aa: CASSLASGSLADTQYF; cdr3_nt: TGCGCCAGCAGCTTGGCCAGCGGGAGTCTCGCAGATACGCAGTATTTT
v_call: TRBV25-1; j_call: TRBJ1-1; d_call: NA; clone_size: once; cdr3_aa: CASSELGRGDTEALF; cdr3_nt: TGTGCCAGCAGTGAACTCGGCAGGGGAGACACTGAAGCTCTCTTT
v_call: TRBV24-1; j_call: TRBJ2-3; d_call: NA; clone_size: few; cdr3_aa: CATSDSRGPTDTQYF; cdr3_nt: TGTGCCACCAGTGATTCCAGGGGACCCACAGATACGCAGTATTTT
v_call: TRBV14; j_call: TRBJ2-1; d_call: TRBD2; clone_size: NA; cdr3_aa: CASSQGPGLAGYNEQFF; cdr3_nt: TGTGCCAGCAGCCAAGGACCGGGACTAGCGGGGTACAATGAGCAGTTCTTC
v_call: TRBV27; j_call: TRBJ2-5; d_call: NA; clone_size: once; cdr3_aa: CASSFQELETQYF; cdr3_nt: TGTGCCAGCAGTTTCCAGGAATTAGAGACCCAGTACTTC
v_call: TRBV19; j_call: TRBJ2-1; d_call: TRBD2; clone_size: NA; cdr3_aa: CASSISSGTGNEQFF; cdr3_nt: TGTGCCAGTAGTATTTCCAGCGGGACTGGAAATGAGCAGTTCTTC
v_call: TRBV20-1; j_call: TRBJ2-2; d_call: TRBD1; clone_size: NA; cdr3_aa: CSVQGEPTGELFF; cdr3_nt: TGCAGTGTGCAGGGGGAGCCCACCGGGGAGCTGTTTTTT
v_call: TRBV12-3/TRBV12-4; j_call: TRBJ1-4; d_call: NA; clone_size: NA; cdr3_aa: CASTPGDSNEKLFF; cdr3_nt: TGTGCCAGCACCCCGGGGGACTCTAATGAAAAACTGTTTTTT
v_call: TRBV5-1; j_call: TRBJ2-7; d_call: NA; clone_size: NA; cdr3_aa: CASSLFLLAGTYEQYF; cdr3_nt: TGCGCCAGCAGCTTGTTTCTATTGGCAGGCACCTACGAGCAGTACTTC
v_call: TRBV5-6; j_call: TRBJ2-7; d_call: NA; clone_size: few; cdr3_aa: CASSPLTGMGSYEQYF; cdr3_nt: TGTGCCAGCAGCCCACTTACAGGTATGGGGTCCTACGAGCAGTACTTC
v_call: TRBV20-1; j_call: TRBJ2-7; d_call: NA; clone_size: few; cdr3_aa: CSADSSGAPSYEQYF; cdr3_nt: TGCAGTGCCGACTCCTCAGGAGCTCCCTCCTACGAGCAGTACTTC
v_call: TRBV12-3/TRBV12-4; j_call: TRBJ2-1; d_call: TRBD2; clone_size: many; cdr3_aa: CASSLSASGYNEQFF; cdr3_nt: TGTGCCAGCAGTTTGTCGGCTAGCGGCTACAATGAGCAGTTCTTC